This T cell receptor (beta chain) originates from a study of OX40 agonist ivuxolimab in advanced cancers. The overall study: Three patients showed partial responses: one hepatocellular carcinoma and two cutaneous melanoma cases.

Method: immunoSEQ multiplex PCR; TCRdb's copy keeps in-frame clones and lacks some. The profile shows around 82,000 clones, more than 75% of them singletons. Autoimmune disease history or systemic immunosuppression meant exclusion. General observations from the study: Low normalized T-cell clonal expansion was also seen in some nonresponders.

CDR3 size: 14 residues. V lost 0 bases to trimming and J lost 6 bases, with 12 bases between them. Looked up from germline, CDR1 is SGDLS and CDR2 is YYNGEE. Comments on this clone: Its antigen is undetermined.

V and J are TRBV9 and TRBJ1-1; D unresolved. This clonotype was obtained from an adult with an advanced solid tumor such as melanoma, head and neck, liver or kidney cancer. The sequencing used CD4+ or CD8+ T cells sorted from blood, collected in a trial of the OX40 agonist ivuxolimab. The CDR3 protein is CASSVALDRAEAFF. CDR3 DNA: TGTGCCAGCAGCGTAGCGCTCGATCGCGCTGAAGCTTTCTTT. Drawing the rest from reference TRBV9 and TRBJ1-1, the complete variable domain is DSGVTQTPKHLITATGQRVTLRCSPRSGDLSVYWYQQSLDQGLQFLIQYYNGEERAKGNILERFSAQQFPDLHSELNLSSLELGDSALYFCASSVALDRAEAFFGQGTRLTVV.